The T cell receptor beta chain under discussion was sequenced for a study of shared clonotypes between healthy human individuals. Sequencing used immunoSEQ multiplex PCR; TCRdb keeps in-frame clones, though not all of them. The sample has 1.4 million to 1.5 million clones, around 97% seen once; the top ten hold roughly 1.2%. CD4+ cells were split into CD45RA+ naive and CD45RA-negative memory subsets. Germline-derived CDR1 and CDR2 are MNHNS and SASEGT. V was trimmed by 8 bases and J by 0 bases, leaving 12 bases between them. The CDR3 is made up of 14 amino acids. The sequence came from a man aged 25 to 40 in good health. The sample consisted of naive CD4+ T cells sorted from blood. Subset given: CD45RA+ positively selected. The chain links TRBV6-1 to TRBJ2-3; D is possibly TRBD1 (5 bases). The CDR3 DNA follows: TGTGCCAGCGACTTAAGGGGTAGCACAGATACGCAGTATTTT. It codes for CASDLRGSTDTQYF.